These T cell receptor beta chains were read from a single sample in a study of beta chain features in type 1 diabetes. Sequencing was performed with immunoSEQ multiplex PCR; in TCRdb, only in-frame clones are kept and a portion is missing. The data show fewer than 650,000 clones, 15% to 19% seen once. Specimen: naive CD4+ T cells from blood. The source is a young man in good health. Each CDR3 is given with its conserved first and last residue. The order of the fields is V gene, D gene, J gene, clone size, CDR3 DNA, CDR3 protein. The D gene is left open where the match is weak. Not all rows give a size; the values are once, few, many and, for expanded clones, a class.

>TRBV18|NA|TRBJ1-5|few
TGTGCCAGCTCACCAGAGGGGGGCTATGGCAATCAGCCCCAGCATTTT
CASSPEGGYGNQPQHF
>TRBV15|NA|TRBJ1-1|NA
TGTGCCACCAGCAGAGATCGCGACTCGCACGCTGAAGCTTTCTTT
CATSRDRDSHAEAFF
>TRBV10-3|TRBD2|TRBJ2-2|few
TGTGCCATCAGTGAAGCGGGGGGCGCGAACACCGGGGAGCTGTTTTTT
CAISEAGGANTGELFF
>TRBV30|NA|TRBJ1-2|once
TGTGCCTGGAGGTACACGCCCAACTATGGCTACACCTTC
CAWRYTPNYGYTF
>TRBV6-5|NA|TRBJ2-7|NA
TGTGCCAGCAGTTACTCGGGGCAGGGCGGGAACGAGCAGTACTTC
CASSYSGQGGNEQYF
>TRBV20-1|NA|TRBJ2-1|few
TGCAGTGCTACAAACAATGAGCAGTTCTTC
CSATNNEQFF
>TRBV28|NA|TRBJ2-7|NA
TGTGCCAGCAGTCCAGGGAGAACCTACGAGCAGTACTTC
CASSPGRTYEQYF
>TRBV7-2|NA|TRBJ1-5|NA
TGTGCCAGCGGATCGGGGTTGTTGGGCAATCAGCCCCAGCATTTT
CASGSGLLGNQPQHF
>TRBV30|NA|TRBJ2-5|NA
TGTGCCTGGAGTGTAGGGGGAGAGACCCAGTACTTC
CAWSVGGETQYF
>TRBV5-4|TRBD1|TRBJ1-2|few
TGTGCCAGCAGCTTGGATTTGGGACAGTTGCACTATGGCTACACCTTC
CASSLDLGQLHYGYTF
>TRBV9|NA|TRBJ2-3|NA
TGTGCCAGCAGCGGTTCGGGGCGGACTAGCACAGATACGCAGTATTTT
CASSGSGRTSTDTQYF
>TRBV14|NA|TRBJ2-2|NA
TGTGCCAGCAGCCACCTCTCACCAAGAACAGGGTGGAACACCGGGGAGCTGTTTTTT
CASSHLSPRTGWNTGELFF
>TRBV6-5|NA|TRBJ1-5|NA
TGTGCCAGCAGTTACTCCGTGGGGAAGAGTCAGCCCCAGCATTTT
CASSYSVGKSQPQHF
>TRBV4-3|NA|TRBJ1-2|NA
TGCGCCAGCAGCCAAGGACACTACTATGGCTACACCTTC
CASSQGHYYGYTF
>TRBV7-3|NA|TRBJ2-3|few
TGTGCCAGCAGCCCATCTCACGGCTTTAGCACAGATACGCAGTATTTT
CASSPSHGFSTDTQYF
>TRBV14|TRBD1|TRBJ1-5|few
TGTGCCAGCATCTCGACAGGGGGTCAGCCCCAGCATTTT
CASISTGGQPQHF
>TRBV5-1|NA|TRBJ2-5|few
TGCGCCAGCAGCTTGGGGTCAGGGGAGACCCAGTACTTC
CASSLGSGETQYF
>TRBV7-2|NA|TRBJ1-4|few
TGTGCCAGCAGCTTAGGGTCGGACGGCCAAAGAGGGAAACTGTTTTTT
CASSLGSDGQRGKLFF
>TRBV7-6|TRBD1|TRBJ2-1|few
TGTGCCAGCAGCGAAATGGGGGACAGCCTCTACAATGAGCAGTTCTTC
CASSEMGDSLYNEQFF
>TRBV7-3|NA|TRBJ1-1|few
TGTGCCAGCAGCCCCCTTAGGGGGGGGCGGTTGGGTGAAGCTTTCTTT
CASSPLRGGRLGEAFF
>TRBV5-4|TRBD2|TRBJ2-1|NA
TGTGCCAGCAGCTTGGAACAGCGGGAGTCCATCAATGAGCAGTTCTTC
CASSLEQRESINEQFF
>TRBV7-2|TRBD2|TRBJ2-1|few
TGTGCCAGCAGCTCACCGGGACTAGCGGTCAATGAGCAGTTCTTC
CASSSPGLAVNEQFF
>TRBV6-5|NA|TRBJ1-2|NA
TGTGCCAGCAGTTCCCCTGGGAGGAACTATGGCTACACCTTC
CASSSPGRNYGYTF
>TRBV28|TRBD1|TRBJ1-4|few
TGTGCCAGCAGTGCTGCCAGGGGGCCGGGTGAAAAACTGTTTTTT
CASSAARGPGEKLFF
>TRBV10-3|TRBD2|TRBJ2-1|few
TGTGCCATCAGTCCCGGACTAGCGGGACCCCCCCACAATGAGCAGTTCTTC
CAISPGLAGPPHNEQFF